Listed below are T cell receptor beta chains from one sample, sequenced in a study of cytomegalovirus exposure and HLA in healthy donors. Data came from immunoSEQ multiplex PCR; TCRdb stores just in-frame clones and leaves some out. The profile shows roughly 190,000 clones, around nine tenths of them singletons. Material: PBMCs. Receptors were obtained from a woman between 18 and 30 years old in good health and CMV-seronegative. The CDR3 runs from the conserved cysteine through the conserved F or W. D genes are given only for firm matches.

>TRBV30|NA
CAWSLQGNSPLHF
>TRBV13|NA
CASSLQGLTYEQYF
>TRBV4-1|NA
CASSQEAGQQETQYF
>TRBV7-7|NA
CASSYPPRTQYF
>TRBV6-1|NA
CASSKGGESGQYF
>TRBV27|TRBD2
CASRFAGGAGDTQYF
>TRBV5-4|TRBD1
CASSLVGQLVEGYTF
>TRBV18|NA
CASSPRSGSNEQYF
>TRBV6-6|TRBD2
CASSGWLAGPQETQYF
>TRBV19|NA
CASNSLGGGLHSGANVLTF
>TRBV7-9|TRBD1
CAEGASSYEQYF
>TRBV6-5|TRBD1
CASSYGTGEVYEQYF
>TRBV6-6|NA
CASSYSRQFSYEQYF
>TRBV11-2|TRBD2
CASSEGLADLYEQYF
>TRBV21-1|NA
CASSKRDSETNTGELFF
>TRBV5-1|NA
CASSLGQQGGYGYTF
>TRBV25-1|NA
CASSDRVGQPQHF
>TRBV4-2|NA
CASSQDPGSSGNTIYF